This T cell receptor (beta chain) was captured by sequencing in a study of Graves' ophthalmopathy and Graves' hyperthyroidism. Looking at the study overall: Peripheral blood was gathered at the point of initial diagnosis, before any treatment started. General study findings and limits: The model predicted progression of ophthalmopathy with a sensitivity of approximately 68%, and its specificity was 72% to 80%.

This clonotype was seen many times. Its target is not known. TCR beta CDR3 amplification used RNA transcripts. The workflow started with a first-round RT-PCR run with HTBI primers and then moved on to a second-round multiplex PCR. TCRdb re-called the multiplex PCR reads through MiXCR, storing one row per CDR3 protein. The table shows more than 150,000 distinct CDR3 sequences, with less than 45% occurring only once. The CDR3 runs 14 residues. The V end lost 0 bases, the J end lost 1 base, and 4 bases lay between the germline ends. Serum thyroxine and TRAb, along with clinical symptoms, thyroid ultrasound and orbital computed tomography, were what diagnosis relied on. From fresh peripheral blood, around 10 ml in volume, the PBMCs were obtained.

This chain links TRBV12-3 or TRBV12-4 with TRBJ1-3; D remains unclear. The TCR was taken from a woman aged 35 to 49 with Graves' ophthalmopathy. Input material: peripheral blood. CDR3 DNA: TGTGCCAGCAGTTTAGCCACTTCTGGAAACACCATATATTTT. As protein: CASSLATSGNTIYF.